The rows below give T cell receptor beta chains drawn from one sample of a study of blood T cell repertoires in COVID-19. The table came from immunoSEQ multiplex PCR; TCRdb's copy has only in-frame clones and leaves some out. The data contain 150,000 to 200,000 clones, about four fifths of them singletons. The sequencing sample was made of PBMCs or T cells enriched from blood (not recorded which). The receptors were sampled from a man aged 50 to 59 who had recovered from COVID-19. Both conserved end residues are part of each CDR3. A D gene is named only where the DNA matches it firmly. Clone sizes are given selectively: once, few, many, or a class where the clone is expanded.

clone size,D gene,V gene,J gene,CDR3 DNA,CDR3 protein
.,TRBD1,TRBV6-5,TRBJ1-1,TGTGCCAGCAGTCTCCAGGGGGGTCTGGGCACTGAAGCTTTCTTT,CASSLQGGLGTEAFF
.,.,TRBV24-1,TRBJ1-4,TGTGCCACCAGCGGGGGAGGCGAAAAACTGTTTTTT,CATSGGGEKLFF
few,TRBD1,TRBV5-6,TRBJ1-4,TGTGCCAGCAGCTTTAGGACAGGGACTAATGAAAAACTGTTTTTT,CASSFRTGTNEKLFF
.,TRBD1,TRBV5-1,TRBJ1-6,TGCGCCAGCAGCTCAGGGACAGGGGACTATAATTCACCCCTCCACTTT,CASSSGTGDYNSPLHF
.,.,TRBV5-6,TRBJ1-2,TGTGCCAGCAGCTTGGTGTCGCCTCAGGCTGGCTACACCTTC,CASSLVSPQAGYTF
few,.,TRBV14,TRBJ1-3,TGTGCCAGCAGCCGAGCCTTGACGGAAGCAGGTGGAAACACCATATATTTT,CASSRALTEAGGNTIYF
.,TRBD1,TRBV5-5,TRBJ1-2,TGTGCCAGCAGCTTTAGACAGGGGAATGGCTACACCTTC,CASSFRQGNGYTF
.,TRBD1,TRBV19,TRBJ1-5,TGTGCCAGTTATTCCGGGACAGGGGGCAATCAGCCCCAGCATTTT,CASYSGTGGNQPQHF
.,.,TRBV29-1,TRBJ1-1,TGCAGCGTTGAACGCACAAACACTGAAGCTTTCTTT,CSVERTNTEAFF
once,.,TRBV19,TRBJ1-4,TGTGCCAGTAGTCCTAGGACAGCCGTAAATGAAAAACTGTTTTTT,CASSPRTAVNEKLFF